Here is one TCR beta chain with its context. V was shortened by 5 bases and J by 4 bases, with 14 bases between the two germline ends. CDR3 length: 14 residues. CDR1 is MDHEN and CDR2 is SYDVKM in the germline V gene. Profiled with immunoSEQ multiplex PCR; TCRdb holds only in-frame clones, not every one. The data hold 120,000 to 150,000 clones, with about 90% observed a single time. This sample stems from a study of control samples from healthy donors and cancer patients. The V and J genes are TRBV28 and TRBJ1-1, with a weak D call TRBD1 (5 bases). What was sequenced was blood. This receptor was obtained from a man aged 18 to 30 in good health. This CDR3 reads CASSRSRESTEAFF. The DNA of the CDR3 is TGTGCCAGCAGTCGGAGCAGGGAGAGCACTGAAGCTTTCTTT.